The next 8 T cell receptor beta chains were all read from a single sample in a study of CD8 T cells in ankylosing spondylitis (dated by TCRdb to about 2017). The receptor library was made with 5' RACE. Sequencing was performed on an Illumina HiSeq 2500. Through fastp at Q25 and MiXCR, TCRdb rebuilt clones from the public reads, retaining in-frame beta chains. Identical CDR3 proteins give one entry, which carries the most common genes and DNA. The sample profile shows approximately 9,400 distinct CDR3 sequences; 3% to 4% of them were found once. The top ten constitute about 10% of the sample. Sequencing was done on a sample of blood, either unsorted or a sorted T cell fraction (not recorded which). The receptors originated from a female donor with ankylosing spondylitis or in good health (not recorded which).

This clonotype came up once. At one end, the junction sequence differs from germline, possibly due to a read error. This chain uses TRBV9 with TRBJ2-2; 9 nucleotides line up with TRBD1. Germline V lookup: CDR1 SGDLS, CDR2 YYNGEE. The CDR3 sequence is 18 residues long. CDR3 sequence reads: CANSSRSRTGVGTGELFF. The CDR3 DNA is TGTGCCAACAGCTCCCGCTCCCGGACAGGGGTGGGCACCGGGGAGCTGTTTTTT.

In its sample, this clonotype was seen many times. The chain has TRBV9 and TRBJ2-5; TRBD2 matches 8 bases. The CDR3 totals 15 residues. The V and J ends lost 0 bases and 1 base, in that order; junction bases with no gene match: 2. Germline CDR1 SGDLS, CDR2 YYNGEE. CDR3 loop: CASSVAGGPQETQYF. As DNA, the CDR3 is TGTGCCAGCAGCGTAGCGGGGGGGCCCCAAGAGACCCAGTACTTC.

This clonotype was observed at least ten times. The chain uses TRBV9 and TRBJ2-2; 11 bases are shared with TRBD1. Per the germline V gene, CDR1 is SGDLS and CDR2 is YYNGEE. The junction had 6 bases not matched to a gene; V was cut back by 1 base and J by 7 bases. The CDR3 totals 16 residues. CDR3 residues: CASSVIGQGASGELFF. CDR3 nucleotides: TGTGCCAGCAGCGTAATAGGACAGGGGGCAAGCGGGGAGCTGTTTTTT.

At least ten counts were recorded for this clonotype. This rearrangement joins TRBV9 to TRBJ1-2, with D tentatively TRBD1 (5 bases). Germline CDR1 and CDR2: SGDLS and YYNGEE. Trimming removed 4 bases at V and 6 bases at J, with 25 bases between. CDR3 length: 17 amino acids. CDR3 loop: CASSPEGSAPLSDGYTF. The CDR3, as DNA: TGTGCCAGCAGCCCCGAGGGGTCAGCTCCTTTGAGTGATGGCTACACCTTC.

This clonotype was found many times. The rearrangement joins TRBV9 to TRBJ2-3, with D maybe TRBD2 (6 bases). This CDR3 has 15 residues. The germline V and J ends were trimmed by 0 bases and 1 base, with 9 bases remaining between them. Germline V lookup: CDR1 SGDLS, CDR2 YYNGEE. Here the CDR3 DNA reads TGTGCCAGCAGCGTAGCTGGCGGGGGCACAGATACGCAGTATTTT. Amino acids: CASSVAGGGTDTQYF.

This clonotype was seen ten or more times. The rearrangement uses TRBV9 and TRBJ1-2; D gene ambiguous. The CDR3 extends over 14 amino acids. V was shortened by 3 bases and J by 1 base, with 10 bases between the two germline ends. Germline V gives CDR1 SGDLS, CDR2 YYNGEE. The CDR3 loop is CASSEGVSNYGYTF. CDR3 nucleotide sequence: TGTGCCAGCAGCGAGGGCGTCAGTAACTATGGCTACACCTTC.

This clonotype was counted ten times or more. The V gene is TRBV9, the J gene TRBJ2-7; 8 positions match TRBD1. Losses at the gene ends were 3 bases for V and 0 bases for J; bases not matched to a gene: 8. There are 16 residues in the CDR3. Germline CDR1 and CDR2: SGDLS and YYNGEE. CDR3 coding DNA: TGTGCCAGCAGCGATGGACAGGGTCCCTACTCCTACGAGCAGTACTTC. This encodes CASSDGQGPYSYEQYF.

By share, this clonotype counts as medium-sized (0.01 to 0.1%). The chain uses TRBV9 and TRBJ2-6; 9 bases align to TRBD1. V gave up 4 bases and J gave up 1 base; unmatched junction bases: 6. The CDR3 contains 17 residues. CDR1 and CDR2 (germline): SGDLS, YYNGEE. As DNA, the CDR3 is TGTGCCAGCAGCCCTTGGACAGGGGAGTCTGGGGCCAACGTCCTGACTTTC. Translating gives CASSPWTGESGANVLTF.